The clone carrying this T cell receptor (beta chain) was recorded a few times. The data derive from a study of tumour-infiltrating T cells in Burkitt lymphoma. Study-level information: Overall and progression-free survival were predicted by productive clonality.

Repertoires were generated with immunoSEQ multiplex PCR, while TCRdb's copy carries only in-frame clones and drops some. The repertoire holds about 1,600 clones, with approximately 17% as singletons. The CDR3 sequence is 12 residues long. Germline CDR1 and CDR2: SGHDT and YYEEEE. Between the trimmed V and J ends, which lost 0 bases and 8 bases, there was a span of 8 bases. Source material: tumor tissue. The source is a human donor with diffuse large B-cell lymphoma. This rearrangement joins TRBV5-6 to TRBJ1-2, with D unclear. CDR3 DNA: TGTGCCAGCAGCTTGGCCGGAGGGGGCTACACCTTC. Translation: CASSLAGGGYTF.